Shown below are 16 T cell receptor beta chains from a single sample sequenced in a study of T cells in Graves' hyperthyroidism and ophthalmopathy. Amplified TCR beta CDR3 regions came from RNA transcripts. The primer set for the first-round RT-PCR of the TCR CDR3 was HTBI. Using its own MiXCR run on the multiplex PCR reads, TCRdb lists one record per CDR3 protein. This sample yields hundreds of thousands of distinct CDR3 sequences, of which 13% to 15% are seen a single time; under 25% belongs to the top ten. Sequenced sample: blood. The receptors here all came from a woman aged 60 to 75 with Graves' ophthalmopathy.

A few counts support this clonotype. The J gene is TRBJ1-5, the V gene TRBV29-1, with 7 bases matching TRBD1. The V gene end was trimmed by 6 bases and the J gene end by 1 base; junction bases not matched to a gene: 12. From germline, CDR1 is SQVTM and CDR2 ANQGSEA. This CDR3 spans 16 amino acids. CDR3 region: CSVLGSGTESNQPQHF. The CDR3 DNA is TGCAGCGTCCTAGGAAGCGGGACAGAGAGCAATCAGCCCCAGCATTTT.

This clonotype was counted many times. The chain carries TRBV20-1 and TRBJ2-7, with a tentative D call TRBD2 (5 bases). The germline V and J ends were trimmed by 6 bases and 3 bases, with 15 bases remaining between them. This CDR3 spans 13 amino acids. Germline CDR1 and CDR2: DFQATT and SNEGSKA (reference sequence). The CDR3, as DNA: TGCAGTGCCCCACAGCGGAGTCGCTACGAGCAGTACTTC. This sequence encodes CSAPQRSRYEQYF.

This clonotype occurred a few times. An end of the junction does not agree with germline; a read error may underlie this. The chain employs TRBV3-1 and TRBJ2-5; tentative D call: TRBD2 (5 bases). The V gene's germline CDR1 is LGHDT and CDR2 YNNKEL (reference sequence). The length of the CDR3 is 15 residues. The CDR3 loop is CASGQDTRSQETQYF. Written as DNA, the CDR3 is TGTGCCAGCGGCCAAGATACTAGATCTCAAGAGACCCAGTACTTC.

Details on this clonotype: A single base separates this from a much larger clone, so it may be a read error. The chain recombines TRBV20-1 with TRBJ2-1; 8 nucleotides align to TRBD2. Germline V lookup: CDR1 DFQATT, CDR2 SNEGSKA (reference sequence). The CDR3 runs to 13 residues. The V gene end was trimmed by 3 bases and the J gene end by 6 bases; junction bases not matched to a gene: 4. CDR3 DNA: TGCAGTGCTAGGCCAGCGGGAGTCAATGAGCAGTTCTTC. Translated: CSARPAGVNEQFF.

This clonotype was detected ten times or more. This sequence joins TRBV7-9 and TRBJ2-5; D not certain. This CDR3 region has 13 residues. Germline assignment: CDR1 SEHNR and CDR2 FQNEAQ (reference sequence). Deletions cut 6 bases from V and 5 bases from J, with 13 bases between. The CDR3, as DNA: TGTGCCAGCAGTTCGAACATGGAGGAGACCCAGTACTTC. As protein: CASSSNMEETQYF.

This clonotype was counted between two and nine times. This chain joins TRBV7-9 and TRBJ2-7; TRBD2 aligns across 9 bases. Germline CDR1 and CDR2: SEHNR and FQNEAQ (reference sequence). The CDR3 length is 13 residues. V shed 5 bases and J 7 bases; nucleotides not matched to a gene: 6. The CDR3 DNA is TGTGCCAGCAGCGCCGGACTAGCGTATGAGCAGTACTTC. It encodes CASSAGLAYEQYF.

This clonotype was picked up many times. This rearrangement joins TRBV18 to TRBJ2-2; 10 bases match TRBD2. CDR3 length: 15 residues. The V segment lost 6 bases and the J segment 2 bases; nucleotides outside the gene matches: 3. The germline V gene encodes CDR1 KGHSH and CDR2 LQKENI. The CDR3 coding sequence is TGTGCCAGCTCGATAGCGGGAGGCAACACCGGGGAGCTGTTTTTT. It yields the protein CASSIAGGNTGELFF.

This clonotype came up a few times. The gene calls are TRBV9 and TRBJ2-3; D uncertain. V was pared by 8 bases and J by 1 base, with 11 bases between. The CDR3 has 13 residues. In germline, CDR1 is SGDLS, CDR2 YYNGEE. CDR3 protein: CASGGLGTDTQYF. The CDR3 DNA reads TGTGCCAGTGGCGGATTGGGCACAGATACGCAGTATTTT.

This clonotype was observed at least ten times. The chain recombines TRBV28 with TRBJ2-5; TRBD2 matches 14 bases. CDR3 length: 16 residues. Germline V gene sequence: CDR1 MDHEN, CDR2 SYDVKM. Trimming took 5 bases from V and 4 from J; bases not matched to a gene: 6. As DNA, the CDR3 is TGTGCCAGCAGTCCTGGGACTAGCGGGAGTGGAGAGACCCAGTACTTC. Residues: CASSPGTSGSGETQYF.

The CDR3 loop is CASSSSGGANVLTF. CDR3 sequence (DNA): TGTGCCAGCAGTTCTAGCGGTGGGGCCAACGTCCTGACTTTC. The rearrangement joins TRBV5-6 to TRBJ2-6, with 7 positions matching TRBD2. There are 14 residues in the CDR3. Germline lookup yields CDR1 SGHDT and CDR2 YYEEEE. The trim removed 5 bases at V and 3 bases at J, leaving 2 bases unmatched. The whole variable domain, remainder taken from reference TRBV5-6 and TRBJ2-6, is DAGVTQSPTHLIKTRGQQVTLRCSPKSGHDTVSWYQQALGQGPQFIFQYYEEEERQRGNFPDRFSGHQFPNYSSELNVNALLLGDSALYLCASSSSGGANVLTFGAGSRLTVL.

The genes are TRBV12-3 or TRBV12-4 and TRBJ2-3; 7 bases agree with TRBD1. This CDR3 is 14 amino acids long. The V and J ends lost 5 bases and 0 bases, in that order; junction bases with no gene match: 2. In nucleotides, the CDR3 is TGTGCCAGCAGTCGGACAGGCAGCACAGATACGCAGTATTTT. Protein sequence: CASSRTGSTDTQYF.

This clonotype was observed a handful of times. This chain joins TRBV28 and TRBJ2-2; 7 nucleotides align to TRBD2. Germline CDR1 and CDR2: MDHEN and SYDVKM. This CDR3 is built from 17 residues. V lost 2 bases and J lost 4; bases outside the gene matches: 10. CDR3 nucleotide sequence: TGTGCCAGCAGTTTAGAGTCCAAGCGGGAATTCACCGGGGAGCTGTTTTTT. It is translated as CASSLESKREFTGELFF.

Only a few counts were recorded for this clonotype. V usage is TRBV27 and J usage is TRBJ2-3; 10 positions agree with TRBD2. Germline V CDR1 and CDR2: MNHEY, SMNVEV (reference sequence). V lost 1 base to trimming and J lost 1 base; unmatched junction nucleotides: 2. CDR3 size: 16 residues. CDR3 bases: TGTGCCAGCAGTTTATACCTAGCGGGAGGCACAGATACGCAGTATTTT. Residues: CASSLYLAGGTDTQYF.

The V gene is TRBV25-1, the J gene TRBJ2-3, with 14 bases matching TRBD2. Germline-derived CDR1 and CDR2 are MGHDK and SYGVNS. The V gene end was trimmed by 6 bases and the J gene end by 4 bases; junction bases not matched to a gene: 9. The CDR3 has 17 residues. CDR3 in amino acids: CASRPGTSGSGPDTQYF. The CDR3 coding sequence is TGTGCCAGCAGGCCCGGGACTAGCGGGAGTGGTCCAGATACGCAGTATTTT.

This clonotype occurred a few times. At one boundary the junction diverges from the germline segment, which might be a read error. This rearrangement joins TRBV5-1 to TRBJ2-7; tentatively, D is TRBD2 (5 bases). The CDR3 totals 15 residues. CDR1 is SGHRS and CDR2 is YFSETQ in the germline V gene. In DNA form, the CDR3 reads TGCACCAGCAGCTTGGCCTCGGCCAGCGAGGGCGAGCAGTACTTC. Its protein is CTSSLASASEGEQYF.

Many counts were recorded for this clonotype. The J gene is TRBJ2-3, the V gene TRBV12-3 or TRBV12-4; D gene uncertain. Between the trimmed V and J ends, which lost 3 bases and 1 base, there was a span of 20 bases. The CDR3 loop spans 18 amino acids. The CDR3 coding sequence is TGTGCCAGCAGTTTTATGGGTTTCTCGTCCTTCGGCACAGATACGCAGTATTTT. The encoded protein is CASSFMGFSSFGTDTQYF.